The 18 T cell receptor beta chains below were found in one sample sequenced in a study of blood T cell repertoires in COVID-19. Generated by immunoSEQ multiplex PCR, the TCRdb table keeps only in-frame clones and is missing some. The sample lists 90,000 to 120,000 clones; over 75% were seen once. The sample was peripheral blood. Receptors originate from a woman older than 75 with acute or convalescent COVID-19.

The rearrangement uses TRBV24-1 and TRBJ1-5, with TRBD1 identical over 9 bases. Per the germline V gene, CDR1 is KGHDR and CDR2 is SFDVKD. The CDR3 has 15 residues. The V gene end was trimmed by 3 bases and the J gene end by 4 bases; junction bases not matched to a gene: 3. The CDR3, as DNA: TGTGCCACCAGTGATCCGACAGGGGGTAATCAGCCCCAGCATTTT. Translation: CATSDPTGGNQPQHF.

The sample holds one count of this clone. The DNA of the CDR3 is TGCAGTGCTAGTACGGGACAGATATACGAGCAGTACTTC. This sequence encodes CSASTGQIYEQYF. V and J are TRBV20-1 and TRBJ2-7; 7 bases line up with TRBD1. Germline loops: CDR1 DFQATT, CDR2 SNEGSKA (reference sequence). The ends lost 3 bases at V and 4 bases at J; junction bases unmatched: 6. CDR3 size: 13 residues.

The CDR3 DNA follows: TGTGCCAGCAGCTTTACGCTAGCGGGGGGGCCAGATACGCAGTATTTT. It yields the protein CASSFTLAGGPDTQYF. The V call is TRBV11-2, the J call TRBJ2-3; 12 bases are a match to TRBD2. Germline loops: CDR1 SGHAT, CDR2 FQNNGV. This CDR3 has 16 amino acids. V was clipped by 3 bases and J by 4 bases; unmatched bases: 5. Looking up the rest from reference TRBV11-2 and TRBJ2-3 gives the full variable domain: EAGVAQSPRYKIIEKRQSVAFWCNPISGHATLYWYQQILGQGPKLLIQFQNNGVVDDSQLPKDRFSAERLKGVDSTLKIQPAKLEDSAVYLCASSFTLAGGPDTQYFGPGTRLTVL.

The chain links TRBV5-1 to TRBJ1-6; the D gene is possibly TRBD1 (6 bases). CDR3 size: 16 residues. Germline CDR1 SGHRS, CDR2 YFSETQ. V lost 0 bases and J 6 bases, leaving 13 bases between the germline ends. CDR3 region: CASSLVSGVVNSPLHF. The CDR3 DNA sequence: TGCGCCAGCAGCTTGGTATCAGGGGTAGTTAATTCACCCCTCCACTTT.

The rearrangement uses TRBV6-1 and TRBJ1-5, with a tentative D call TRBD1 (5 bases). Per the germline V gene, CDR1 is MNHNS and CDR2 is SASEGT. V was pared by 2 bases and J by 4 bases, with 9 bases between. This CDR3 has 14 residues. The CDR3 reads CASSEQGWNQPQHF. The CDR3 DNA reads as TGTGCCAGCAGTGAACAGGGTTGGAATCAGCCCCAGCATTTT.

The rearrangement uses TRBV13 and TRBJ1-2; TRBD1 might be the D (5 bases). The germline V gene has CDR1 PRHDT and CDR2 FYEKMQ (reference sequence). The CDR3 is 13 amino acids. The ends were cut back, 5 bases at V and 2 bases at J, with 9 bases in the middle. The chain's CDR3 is CASSPRGNYGYTF. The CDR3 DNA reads TGTGCCAGCAGCCCTCGGGGGAACTATGGCTACACCTTC.

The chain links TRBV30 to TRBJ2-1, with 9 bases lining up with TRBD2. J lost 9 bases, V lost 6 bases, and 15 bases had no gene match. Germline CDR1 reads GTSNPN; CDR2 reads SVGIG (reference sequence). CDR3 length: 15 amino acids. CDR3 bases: TGTGCCTGTTTGGGGGCGGGGGGGCCTGGGGCTGAGCAGTTCTTC. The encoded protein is CACLGAGGPGAEQFF.

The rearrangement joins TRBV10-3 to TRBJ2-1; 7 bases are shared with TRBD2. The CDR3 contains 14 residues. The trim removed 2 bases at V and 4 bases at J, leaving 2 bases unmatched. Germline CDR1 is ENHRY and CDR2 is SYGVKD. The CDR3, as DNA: TGTGCCATCAGTGAGCGGGGAGGGTACAATGAGCAGTTCTTC. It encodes CAISERGGYNEQFF.

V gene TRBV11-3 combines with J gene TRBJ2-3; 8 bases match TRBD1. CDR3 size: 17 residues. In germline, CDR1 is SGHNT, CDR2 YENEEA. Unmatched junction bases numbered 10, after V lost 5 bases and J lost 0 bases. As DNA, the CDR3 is TGTGCCAGCAGCCCAGGACAGGGTGTAACTAGCACAGATACGCAGTATTTT. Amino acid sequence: CASSPGQGVTSTDTQYF. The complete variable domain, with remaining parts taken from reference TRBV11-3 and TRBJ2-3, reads EAGVVQSPRYKIIEKKQPVAFWCNPISGHNTLYWYLQNLGQGPELLIRYENEEAVDDSQLPKDRFSAERLKGVDSTLKIQPAELGDSAVYLCASSPGQGVTSTDTQYFGPGTRLTVL.

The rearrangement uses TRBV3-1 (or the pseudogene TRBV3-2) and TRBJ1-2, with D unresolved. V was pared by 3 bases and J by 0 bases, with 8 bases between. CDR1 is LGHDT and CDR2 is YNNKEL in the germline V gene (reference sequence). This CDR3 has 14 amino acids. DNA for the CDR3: TGTGCCAGCAGCCATCTTCTAGCTAACTATGGCTACACCTTC. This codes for CASSHLLANYGYTF.

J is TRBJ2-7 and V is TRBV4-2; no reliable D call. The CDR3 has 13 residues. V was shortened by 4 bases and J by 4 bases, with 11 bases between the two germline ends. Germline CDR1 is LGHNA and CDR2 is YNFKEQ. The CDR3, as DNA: TGTGCCAGCAGCCTCGGAGACGGATACGAGCAGTACTTC. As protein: CASSLGDGYEQYF.

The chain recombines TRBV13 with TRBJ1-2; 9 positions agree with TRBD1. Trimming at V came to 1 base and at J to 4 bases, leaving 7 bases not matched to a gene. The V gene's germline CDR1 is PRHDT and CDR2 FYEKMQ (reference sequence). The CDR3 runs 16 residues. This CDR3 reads CASSLEGPTGGYGYTF. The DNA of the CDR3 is TGTGCCAGCAGCTTAGAAGGTCCGACAGGGGGCTATGGCTACACCTTC.

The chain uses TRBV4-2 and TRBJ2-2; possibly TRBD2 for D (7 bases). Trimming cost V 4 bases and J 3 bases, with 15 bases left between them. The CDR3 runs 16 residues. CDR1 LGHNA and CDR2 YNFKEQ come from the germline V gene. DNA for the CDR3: TGTGCCAGCAGCCCTCGGGGGGCAACGGACACCGGGGAGCTGTTTTTT. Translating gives CASSPRGATDTGELFF.

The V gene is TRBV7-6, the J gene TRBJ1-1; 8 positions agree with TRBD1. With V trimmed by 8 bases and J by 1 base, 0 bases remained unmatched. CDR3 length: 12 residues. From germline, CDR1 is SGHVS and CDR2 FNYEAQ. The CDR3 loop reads CASGQGNTEAFF. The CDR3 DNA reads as TGTGCCAGCGGACAGGGGAACACTGAAGCTTTCTTT.

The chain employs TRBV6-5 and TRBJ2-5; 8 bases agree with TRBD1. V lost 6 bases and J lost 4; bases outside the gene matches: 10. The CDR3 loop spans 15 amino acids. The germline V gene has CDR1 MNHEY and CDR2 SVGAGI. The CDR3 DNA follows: TGTGCCAGCAGCCCGTACCTGACAGGGGTAGAGACCCAGTACTTC. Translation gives CASSPYLTGVETQYF.

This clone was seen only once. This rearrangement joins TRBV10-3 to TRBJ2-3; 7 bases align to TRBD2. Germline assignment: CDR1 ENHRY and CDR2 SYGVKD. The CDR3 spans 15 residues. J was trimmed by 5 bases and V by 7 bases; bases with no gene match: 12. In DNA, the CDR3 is TGTGCCATCACCCCGGGCGCGGGGGAGAGAGATACGCAGTATTTT. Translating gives CAITPGAGERDTQYF.

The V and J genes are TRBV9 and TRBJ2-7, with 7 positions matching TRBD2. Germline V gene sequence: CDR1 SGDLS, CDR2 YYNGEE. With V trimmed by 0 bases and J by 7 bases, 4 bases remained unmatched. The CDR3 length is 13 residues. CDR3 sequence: CASSVAWGGEQYF. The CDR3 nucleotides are TGTGCCAGCAGCGTAGCTTGGGGGGGGGAGCAGTACTTC.

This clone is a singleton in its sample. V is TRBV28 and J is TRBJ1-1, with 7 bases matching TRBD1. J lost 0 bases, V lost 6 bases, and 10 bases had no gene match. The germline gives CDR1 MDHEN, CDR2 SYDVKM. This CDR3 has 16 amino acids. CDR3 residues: CASSPDRAPMNTEAFF. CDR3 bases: TGTGCCAGCAGCCCCGACAGGGCCCCTATGAACACTGAAGCTTTCTTT. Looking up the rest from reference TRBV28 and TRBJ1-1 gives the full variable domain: DVKVTQSSRYLVKRTGEKVFLECVQDMDHENMFWYRQDPGLGLRLIYFSYDVKMKEKGDIPEGYSVSREKKERFSLILESASTNQTSMYLCASSPDRAPMNTEAFFGQGTRLTVV.